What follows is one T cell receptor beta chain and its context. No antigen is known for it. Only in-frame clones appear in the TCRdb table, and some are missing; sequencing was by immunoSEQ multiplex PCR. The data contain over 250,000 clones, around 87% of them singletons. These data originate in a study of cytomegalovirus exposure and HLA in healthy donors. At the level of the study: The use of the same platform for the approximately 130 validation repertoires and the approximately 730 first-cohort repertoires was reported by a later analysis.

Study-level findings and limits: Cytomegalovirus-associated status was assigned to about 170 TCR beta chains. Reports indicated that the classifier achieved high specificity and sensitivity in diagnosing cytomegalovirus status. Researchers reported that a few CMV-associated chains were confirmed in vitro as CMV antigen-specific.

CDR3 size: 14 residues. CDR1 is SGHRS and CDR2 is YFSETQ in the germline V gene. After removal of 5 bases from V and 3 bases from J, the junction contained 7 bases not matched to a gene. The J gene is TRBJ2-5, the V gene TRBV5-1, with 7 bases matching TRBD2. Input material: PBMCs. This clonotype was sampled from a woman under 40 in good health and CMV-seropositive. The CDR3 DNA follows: TGCGCCAGCAGACTGGGACTACAAAAAGAGACCCAGTACTTC. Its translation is CASRLGLQKETQYF.